The 11 T cell receptor beta chains in this list originate from one sample, sequenced in a study of T cell repertoires in cytomegalovirus infection. A single record per CDR3 protein comes from TCRdb applying MiXCR to the reads. Of around 450,000 distinct CDR3 sequences listed, roughly 30% are singletons. Sequencing was performed on PBMCs. The source is a human donor in good health (CMV status not recorded). Some clones in this sample may be carry-over from other donors' samples.

V gene TRBV12-3 or TRBV12-4 combines with J gene TRBJ2-3, with D uncertain. CDR3 length: 11 amino acids. The ends were cut back, 6 bases at V and 8 bases at J, with 9 bases in the middle. The CDR3 nucleotides read TGTGCCAGCAGCCCCCAAAGTACGCAGTATTTT. Translation: CASSPQSTQYF.

This clonotype was found many times. The chain links TRBV7-3 to TRBJ1-1; no reliable D call. The CDR3 has 13 residues. Germline V gene lookup returns CDR1 SGHTA and CDR2 FQGTGA. V was pared by 3 bases and J by 4 bases, with 9 bases between. For the CDR3, the DNA is TGTGCCAGCAGCTTGAGTTCAGGCACTGAAGCTTTCTTT. Encoded protein: CASSLSSGTEAFF. Full variable domain (missing parts from reference TRBV7-3 and TRBJ1-1): GAGVSQTPSNKVTEKGKYVELRCDPISGHTALYWYRQSLGQGPEFLIYFQGTGAADDSGLPNDRFFAVRPEGSVSTLKIQRTERGDSAVYLCASSLSSGTEAFFGQGTRLTVV.

This chain connects TRBV27 to TRBJ2-3; D remains unclear. The V and J ends lost 2 bases and 4 bases respectively, with 10 bases between them. The CDR3 has 14 amino acids. Germline lookup yields CDR1 MNHEY and CDR2 SMNVEV (reference sequence). The CDR3 loop is CASSLETWPDTQYF. CDR3 bases: TGTGCCAGCAGTTTAGAAACTTGGCCAGATACGCAGTATTTT.

With respect to this clonotype: This clone may be a read error of a much larger clone one base away. This chain links TRBV7-2 with TRBJ2-3; TRBD2 matches at 9 bases. This CDR3 is built from 15 residues. Trimming removed 5 bases from V and 2 bases from J; junction bases left unmatched: 5. Per the germline V gene, CDR1 is SGHTA and CDR2 is FQGNSA. CDR3 nucleotides: TGTGCCAGCAGCCACAGCGGGGGGATCACAGATACGCAGTATTTT. The encoded protein is CASSHSGGITDTQYF.

The chain links TRBV12-3 or TRBV12-4 to TRBJ2-1; possibly TRBD1 for D (6 bases). V was cut by 5 bases and J by 7 bases, with 12 bases left in between. The CDR3 covers 13 residues. CDR3 DNA: TGTGCCAGCAGTGGTGACAGGATTAATGAGCAGTTCTTC. Its protein product is CASSGDRINEQFF.

In regard to this clonotype: Because it lacks the conserved phenylalanine or tryptophan at the end, this CDR3 is likely a read error. The CDR3 is CASSMRQGNQPQHV. The CDR3 DNA follows: TGTGCCAGTAGTATGAGGCAGGGTAATCAGCCCCAGCATGTT. The chain joins TRBV19 to TRBJ1-5; D might be TRBD1 (5 bases). The length of the CDR3 is 14 residues. Trimming removed 3 bases at V and 4 bases at J, with 10 bases between. From germline, CDR1 is LNHDA and CDR2 SQIVND (reference sequence).

This clonotype has just a few counts. The rearrangement joins TRBV12-3 or TRBV12-4 to TRBJ1-1, with D tentatively TRBD1 (5 bases). The CDR3 consists of 13 residues. V was shortened by 5 bases and J by 6 bases, with 13 bases between the two germline ends. Here the CDR3 reads CASSPQGAAEAFF. For the CDR3, the DNA is TGTGCCAGCAGTCCTCAGGGTGCCGCTGAAGCTTTCTTT.

This sequence joins TRBV5-5 and TRBJ1-2; perhaps TRBD1 as D (6 bases). Germline values: CDR1 SGHKS, CDR2 YYEKEE (reference sequence). Trimming stripped 4 bases from V and 6 bases from J, with 16 bases between. This CDR3 spans 14 amino acids. The CDR3 here is CASSGMGAVDGYTF. DNA for the CDR3: TGTGCCAGCAGCGGGATGGGGGCGGTCGATGGCTACACCTTC.

The V and J genes are TRBV20-1 and TRBJ1-6; TRBD1 matches 9 bases. This CDR3 is built from 17 residues. V lost 6 bases and J lost 0; bases outside the gene matches: 9. From germline, CDR1 is DFQATT and CDR2 SNEGSKA (reference sequence). For the CDR3, the DNA is TGCAGTGCCAGGGACAGGGACAACCACTCCTATAATTCACCCCTCCACTTT. Residues: CSARDRDNHSYNSPLHF.

Only a few counts were recorded for this clonotype. This sequence joins TRBV6-1 and TRBJ1-1; D may be TRBD1 (6 bases). This CDR3 is built from 14 residues. Germline-derived CDR1 and CDR2 are MNHNS and SASEGT. V was trimmed by 2 bases and J by 3 bases, leaving 10 bases between them. The CDR3 DNA reads as TGTGCCAGCAGTGAAAGGGGGGGACACACTGAAGCTTTCTTT. Its translation is CASSERGGHTEAFF.

The chain uses TRBV4-2 and TRBJ2-1, with TRBD1 matching over 9 bases. Losses at the gene ends were 4 bases for V and 9 bases for J; bases not matched to a gene: 10. Looked up from germline, CDR1 is LGHNA and CDR2 is YNFKEQ. The CDR3 loop spans 15 amino acids. CDR3 sequence reads: CASSPQWTGVPEQFF. Here the CDR3 DNA reads TGTGCCAGCAGCCCCCAGTGGACAGGGGTTCCTGAGCAGTTCTTC.